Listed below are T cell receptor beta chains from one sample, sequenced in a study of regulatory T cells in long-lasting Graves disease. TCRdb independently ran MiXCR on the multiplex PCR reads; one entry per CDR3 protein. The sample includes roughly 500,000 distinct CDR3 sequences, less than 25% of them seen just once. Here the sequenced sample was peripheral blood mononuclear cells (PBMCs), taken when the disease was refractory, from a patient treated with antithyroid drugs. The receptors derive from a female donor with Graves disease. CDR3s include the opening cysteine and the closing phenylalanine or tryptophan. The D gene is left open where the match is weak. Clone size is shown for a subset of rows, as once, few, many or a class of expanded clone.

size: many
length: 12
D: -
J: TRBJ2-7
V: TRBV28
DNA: TGTGCCAGCAGGTCAGGCAACTACGAGCAGTACTTC
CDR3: CASRSGNYEQYF

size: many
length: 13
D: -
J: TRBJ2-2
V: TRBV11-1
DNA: TGTGCCAGCAACTATCAGTCCACCGGGGAGCTGTTTTTT
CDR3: CASNYQSTGELFF

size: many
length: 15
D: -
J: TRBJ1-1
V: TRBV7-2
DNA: TGTGCCAGCAGCTTTGGCAGGTTACCGAACACTGAAGCTTTCTTT
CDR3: CASSFGRLPNTEAFF

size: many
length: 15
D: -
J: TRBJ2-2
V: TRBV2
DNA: TGTGCCGTCATTTTCCTAGCGCCGAACACCGGGGAGCTGTTTTTT
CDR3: CAVIFLAPNTGELFF

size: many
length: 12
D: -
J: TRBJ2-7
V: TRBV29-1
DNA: TGCATGGCGGGGCGCCGAGATGGAGAGCAGTACTTC
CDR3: CMAGRRDGEQYF

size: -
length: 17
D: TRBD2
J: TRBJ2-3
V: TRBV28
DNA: TGTGCCAGCAGTTTATTCGGGACTACCTCTAGCACAGATACGCAGTATTTT
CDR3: CASSLFGTTSSTDTQYF

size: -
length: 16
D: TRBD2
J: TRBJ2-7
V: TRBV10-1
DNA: TGCGCCAGCAGTGAGTCGGGACTAGCGGGACGCCACGAGCAGTACTTC
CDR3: CASSESGLAGRHEQYF

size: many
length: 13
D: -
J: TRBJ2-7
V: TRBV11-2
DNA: TGTGCCAGCAGCTTAGCAGACTTTTACGAGCAGTACTTC
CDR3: CASSLADFYEQYF

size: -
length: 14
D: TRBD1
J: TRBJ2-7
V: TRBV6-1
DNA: TGTGCCAGCAGTCCCCGCCGACAGGGCTACGAGCAGTACTTC
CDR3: CASSPRRQGYEQYF

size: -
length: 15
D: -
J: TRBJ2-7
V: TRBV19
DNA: TGTGCCAGTAGTATCCGCTCGTACGTAGGCTACGAGCAGTACTTC
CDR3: CASSIRSYVGYEQYF

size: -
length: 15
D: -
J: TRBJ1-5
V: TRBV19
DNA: TGTGCCAGTAGTATCTTCGGGGGTGGGAATCAGCCCCAGCATTTT
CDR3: CASSIFGGGNQPQHF

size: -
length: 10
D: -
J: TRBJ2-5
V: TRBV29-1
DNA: TGCAGCGCCCGTCTAGGGACCCAGTACTTC
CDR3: CSARLGTQYF

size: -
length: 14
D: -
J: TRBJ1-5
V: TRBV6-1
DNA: TGTGCCAGCAGTGAGGTCGGACAGAATCAGCCCCAGCATTTT
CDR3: CASSEVGQNQPQHF

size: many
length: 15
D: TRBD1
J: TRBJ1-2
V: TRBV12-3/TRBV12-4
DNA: TGTGCCAGCAGCTCCGGGACAGGGGGGAACTATGGCTACACCTTC
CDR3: CASSSGTGGNYGYTF

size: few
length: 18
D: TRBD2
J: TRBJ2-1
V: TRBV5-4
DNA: TGTGCCAGCAGCGCCGGACTAGCGGGGGGAGCCTTAACCGTTGAGCAGTTCTTC
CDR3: CASSAGLAGGALTVEQFF

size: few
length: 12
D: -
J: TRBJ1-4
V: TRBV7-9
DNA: TGTGCCAGCAGCCGCTATAATGAAAAACTGTTTTTT
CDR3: CASSRYNEKLFF

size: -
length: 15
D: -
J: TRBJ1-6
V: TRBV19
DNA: TGTGCCAGTAGTCCACAGGGAGGCGCGGGTTCACCCCTCCACTTT
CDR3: CASSPQGGAGSPLHF

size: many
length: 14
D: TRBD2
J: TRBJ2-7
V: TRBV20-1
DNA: TGCAGTGCTGAGCGAGCGGGAGGTTCCTACGAGCAGTACTTC
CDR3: CSAERAGGSYEQYF

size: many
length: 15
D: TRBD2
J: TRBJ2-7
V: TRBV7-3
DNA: TGTGCCAGCATCCCACAGCGGGAGTATCGCTACGAGCAGTACTTC
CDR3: CASIPQREYRYEQYF

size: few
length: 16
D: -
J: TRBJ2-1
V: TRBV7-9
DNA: TGTGCCAGCAGCCTTAGGGACTCCAAGGAGCCGAATGAGCAGTTCTTC
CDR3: CASSLRDSKEPNEQFF

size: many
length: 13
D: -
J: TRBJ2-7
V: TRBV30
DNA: TGTGCCTCCGAGGCGCAGAGCTCCTACGAGCAGTACTTC
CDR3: CASEAQSSYEQYF

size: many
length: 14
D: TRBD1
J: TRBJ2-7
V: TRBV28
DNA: TGTGCCAGCAGGATTCTCCAGGGGGCGCAGGAGCAGTACTTC
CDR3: CASRILQGAQEQYF

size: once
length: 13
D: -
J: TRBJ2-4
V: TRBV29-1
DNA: TGCAGCGTTTCCAGCGGAGTAGGAAACATTCAGTACTTC
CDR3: CSVSSGVGNIQYF

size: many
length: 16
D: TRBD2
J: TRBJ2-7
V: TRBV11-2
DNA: TGTGCCAGCAGTTTCTTCGGGACTAGTTTAATCTACGAGCAGTACTTC
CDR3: CASSFFGTSLIYEQYF

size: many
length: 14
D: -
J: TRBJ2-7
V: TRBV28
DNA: TGTGCCAGCACCCTTCTAGCGTACTCCTACGAGCAGTACTTC
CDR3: CASTLLAYSYEQYF

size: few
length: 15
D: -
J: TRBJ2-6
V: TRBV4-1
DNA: TGCGCCAGCAGCGGGACTCTCTCTGGGGCCAACGTCCTGACTTTC
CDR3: CASSGTLSGANVLTF

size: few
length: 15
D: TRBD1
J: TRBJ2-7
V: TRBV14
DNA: TGTGCCAGCAGCTTCGGACAGGGCGAATCCTACGAGCAGTACTTC
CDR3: CASSFGQGESYEQYF

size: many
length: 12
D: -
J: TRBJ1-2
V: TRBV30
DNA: TGTGCCTTTCCGACGGGCCCCTTCGGCTACACCTTC
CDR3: CAFPTGPFGYTF

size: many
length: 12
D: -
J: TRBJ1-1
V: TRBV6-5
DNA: TGTGCCAGCAGTTACCCCAACACTGAAGCTTTCTTT
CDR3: CASSYPNTEAFF

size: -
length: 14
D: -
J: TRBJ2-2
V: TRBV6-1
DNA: TGTGCCAGCAGTGAAAGTCAGGACACCGGGGAGCTGTTTTTT
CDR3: CASSESQDTGELFF

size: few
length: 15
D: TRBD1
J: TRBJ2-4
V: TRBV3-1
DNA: TGTGCCAGCAGCCAGGGGGACAGGGTCCAAAACATTCAGTACTTC
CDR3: CASSQGDRVQNIQYF

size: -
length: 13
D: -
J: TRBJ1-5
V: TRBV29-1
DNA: TGCAGCGTTGGTTCAGGGGCGAGGCAGCCCCAGCATTTT
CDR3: CSVGSGARQPQHF

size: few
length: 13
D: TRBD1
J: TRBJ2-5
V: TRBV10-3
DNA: TGTGCCATCAAATCGACAGGGTCGGAGACCCAGTACTTC
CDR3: CAIKSTGSETQYF

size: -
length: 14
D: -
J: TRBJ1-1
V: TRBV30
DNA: TGTGCCTGGAACCCAGGGGTTCGGGGCACTGAAGCTTTCTTT
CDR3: CAWNPGVRGTEAFF

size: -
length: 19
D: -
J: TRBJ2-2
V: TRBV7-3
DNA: TGTGCCAGCAGCTTAATTCCATTTCTTGCGGGGTTAAACACCGGGGAGCTGTTTTTT
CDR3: CASSLIPFLAGLNTGELFF